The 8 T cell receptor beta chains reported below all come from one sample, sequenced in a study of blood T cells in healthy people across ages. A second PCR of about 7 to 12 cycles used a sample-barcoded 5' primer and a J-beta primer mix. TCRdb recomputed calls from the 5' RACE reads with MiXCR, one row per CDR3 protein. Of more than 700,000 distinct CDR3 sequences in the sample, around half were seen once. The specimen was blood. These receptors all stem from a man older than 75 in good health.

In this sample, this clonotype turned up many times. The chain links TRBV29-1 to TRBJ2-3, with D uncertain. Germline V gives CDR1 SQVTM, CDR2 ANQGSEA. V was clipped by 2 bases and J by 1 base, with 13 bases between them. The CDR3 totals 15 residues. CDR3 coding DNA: TGCAGCGTTGAACAGGTCCCGTGGGGCACAGATACGCAGTATTTT. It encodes CSVEQVPWGTDTQYF.

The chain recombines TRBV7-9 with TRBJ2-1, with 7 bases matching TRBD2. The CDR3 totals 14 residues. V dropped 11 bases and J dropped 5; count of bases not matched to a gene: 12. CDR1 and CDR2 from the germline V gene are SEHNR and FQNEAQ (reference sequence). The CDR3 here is CAARLSGGDNEQFF. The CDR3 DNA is TGTGCCGCCCGGCTTTCGGGAGGAGACAATGAGCAGTTCTTC.

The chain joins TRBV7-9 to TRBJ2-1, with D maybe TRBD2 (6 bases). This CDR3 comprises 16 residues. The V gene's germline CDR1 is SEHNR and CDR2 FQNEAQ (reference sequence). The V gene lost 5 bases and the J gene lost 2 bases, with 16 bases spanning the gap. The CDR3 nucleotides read TGTGCCAGCAGCCCCCTCGCGGGACGAGCCTACAATGAGCAGTTCTTC. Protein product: CASSPLAGRAYNEQFF.

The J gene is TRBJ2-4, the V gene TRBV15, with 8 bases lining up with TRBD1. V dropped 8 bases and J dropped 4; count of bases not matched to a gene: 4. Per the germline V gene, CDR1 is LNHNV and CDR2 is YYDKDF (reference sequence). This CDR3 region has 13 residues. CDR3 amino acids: CATQGQVKNIQYF. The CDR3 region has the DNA TGTGCCACCCAGGGACAGGTTAAAAACATTCAGTACTTC. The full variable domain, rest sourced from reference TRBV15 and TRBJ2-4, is DAMVIQNPRYQVTQFGKPVTLSCSQTLNHNVMYWYQQKSSQAPKLLFHYYDKDFNNEADTPDNFQSRRPNTSFCFLDIRSPGLGDTAMYLCATQGQVKNIQYFGAGTRLSVL.

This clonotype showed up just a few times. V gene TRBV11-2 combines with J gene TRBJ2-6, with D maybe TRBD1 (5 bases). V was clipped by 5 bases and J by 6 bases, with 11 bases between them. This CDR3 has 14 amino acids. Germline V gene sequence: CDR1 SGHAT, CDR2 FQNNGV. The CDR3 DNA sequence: TGTGCCAGCAGCCTCAAAGGGGTGGCCAACGTCCTGACTTTC. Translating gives CASSLKGVANVLTF.

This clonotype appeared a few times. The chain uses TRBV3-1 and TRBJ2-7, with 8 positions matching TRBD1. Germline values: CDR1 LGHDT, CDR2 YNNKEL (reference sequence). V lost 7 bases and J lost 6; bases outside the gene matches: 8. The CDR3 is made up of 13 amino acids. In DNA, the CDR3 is TGTGCCAGCACCGGACAGGGTACGGGCGAGCAGTACTTC. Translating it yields CASTGQGTGEQYF.

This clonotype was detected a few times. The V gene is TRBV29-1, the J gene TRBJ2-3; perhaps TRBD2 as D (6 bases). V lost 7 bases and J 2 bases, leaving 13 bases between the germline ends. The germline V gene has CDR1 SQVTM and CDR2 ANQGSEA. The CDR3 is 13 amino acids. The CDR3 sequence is CSALARVTDTQYF. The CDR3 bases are TGCAGCGCTCTAGCGAGGGTCACAGATACGCAGTATTTT.

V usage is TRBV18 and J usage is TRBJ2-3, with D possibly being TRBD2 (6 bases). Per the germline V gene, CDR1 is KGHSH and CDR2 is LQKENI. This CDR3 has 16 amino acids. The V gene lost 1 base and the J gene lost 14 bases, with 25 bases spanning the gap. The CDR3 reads CASSPLRDGGVRYAYF. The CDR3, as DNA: TGTGCCAGCTCACCACTCCGGGACGGAGGGGTCAGATACGCGTATTTT.